This note documents a single T cell receptor (beta chain) sequence. These data are taken from a study of control samples from healthy donors and cancer patients. Produced via immunoSEQ multiplex PCR; TCRdb's table is partial and in-frame only. The sample lists 120,000 or so clones; over 75% were seen once. The CDR3 extends over 15 amino acids. V was trimmed by 0 bases and J by 4 bases, leaving 11 bases between them. CDR1 is LGHDT, CDR2 YNNKEL, per germline (reference sequence). The specimen sequenced was blood. This sequence joins TRBV3-1 (or the pseudogene TRBV3-2) and TRBJ2-3, with D possibly matching TRBD1 (5 bases). The sequence was collected from a man in his 60s in good health. The CDR3 nucleotides read TGTGCCAGCAGCCAAGATCAGGGTAGCTCAGATACGCAGTATTTT. Encoded protein: CASSQDQGSSDTQYF.